The clone carrying this T cell receptor (beta chain) was found many times. Its antigen is not identified. Ineligible for inclusion were patients with other autoimmune diseases, uncontrolled infections, pregnancy or lactation. This record comes from a study of Graves' ophthalmopathy and Graves' hyperthyroidism. The study, taken as a whole, reports: Discriminating ophthalmopathy from stable hyperthyroidism, a 13-signature model attained a sensitivity of approximately 90% and a specificity of around 83%. With a specificity of around 77% and a sensitivity of around 70%, the model predicted ophthalmopathy progression.

The CDR3 spans 13 residues. The V and J ends lost 6 bases and 9 bases, in that order; junction bases with no gene match: 8. Germline V gives CDR1 SNHLY, CDR2 FYNNEI. Beta-chain TCR CDR3 regions were amplified from RNA transcripts. HTBI-primed first-round RT-PCR preceded second-round multiplex PCR. TCRdb re-called the multiplex PCR reads through MiXCR, storing one row per CDR3 protein. The sample holds some 1.1 million distinct CDR3 sequences, about 35% seen once. The V call is TRBV2, the J call TRBJ1-5; 7 bases match TRBD1. This TCR was recovered from an adult man with Graves' hyperthyroidism. What was sequenced was peripheral blood or thyroid tissue (not recorded which). The CDR3 DNA sequence: TGTGCCAGCAGGCGGGACAGTCAATCGCCCCAGCATTTT. Translated, it gives CASRRDSQSPQHF.